Listed below are T cell receptor beta chains from one sample, sequenced in a study of shared clonotypes between healthy human individuals. Data came from immunoSEQ multiplex PCR; TCRdb stores just in-frame clones and leaves some out. The table records 550,000 to 800,000 clones, under 80% of them present only once. The sequenced sample consisted of memory CD4+ T cells sorted from blood. All receptors derive from a woman aged 25 to 39 in good health. CDR3s leave out the opening cysteine and the closing phenylalanine or tryptophan.

V	J	CDR3
TRBV7-2	TRBJ2-5	ASSARLAGVGETQY
TRBV11-3	TRBJ1-3	ASSLKTQGRTGNTIY
TRBV29-1	TRBJ2-7	SVDRDGGFEQY
TRBV4-1	TRBJ2-5	VSSLGGEETQY
TRBV5-1	TRBJ1-5	ASSLSAGDSNQPQH
TRBV4-1	TRBJ2-5	ASSQAIRDRRWETQY
TRBV30	TRBJ2-1	AWSVTGAISYNEQF
TRBV4-2	TRBJ2-3	ASSLPGPRRDTQY
TRBV2	TRBJ1-1	ASRREPAEAF
TRBV2	TRBJ1-2	ASSAWVVGYT
TRBV29-1	TRBJ2-4	SAGQGFGVQY
TRBV7-8	TRBJ1-1	ASSPLVSNTEAF
TRBV5-1	TRBJ2-1	ASSLSSGSYNEQF
TRBV9	TRBJ2-7	ASSPGQVAPYEQY
TRBV7-9	TRBJ2-1	ATAPTADEQF
TRBV6-1	TRBJ1-1	ASNTQPNTEAF
TRBV20-1	TRBJ2-5	SATHKTQY
TRBV6-1	TRBJ1-3	ASSEERSSGNTIY
TRBV5-1	TRBJ1-4	ASSRDRGREKLF
TRBV19	TRBJ2-7	ASSPGTSGLLSYEQY
TRBV9	TRBJ2-3	ASSVAGTSPDTQY
TRBV11-2	TRBJ1-3	ASSFRVDRTPGNTIY
TRBV11-2	TRBJ2-3	ASSFGAGGPVDTQY
TRBV6-1	TRBJ1-2	ASSENDRGHYGYT
TRBV5-4	TRBJ2-7	ASSSGGQPYEQY
TRBV28	TRBJ1-1	ASSGPGQNTEAF
TRBV7-2	TRBJ1-3	ASSARTGGRNTIY
TRBV2	TRBJ1-5	ASRGDALGGQPQH
TRBV5-4	TRBJ1-1	ASSSRGQAKATEAF
TRBV5-1	TRBJ1-2	ASSDGQRRNGYT
TRBV28	TRBJ1-1	ASSQGGEGMNTEAF
TRBV19	TRBJ2-4	ASSIEHGGLVAAKNIQY
TRBV7-2	TRBJ2-7	ASSLGGWWDRDLLQY
TRBV14	TRBJ1-3	ASSQQAYSGNTIY
TRBV10-2	TRBJ2-1	ASSDNRVDGEQF
TRBV2	TRBJ2-7	ASGSERSSEQY
TRBV20-1	TRBJ2-5	SARDIETQY
TRBV10-3	TRBJ2-7	AISESRGRQNSYEQY
TRBV28	TRBJ2-3	ASSSPTSASTDTQY
TRBV15	TRBJ1-1	ATRMGRYTEAF
TRBV11-2	TRBJ2-7	ASSLVPSSYEQY